The 7 T cell receptor beta chains reported below all come from one sample, sequenced in a study of OX40 agonist ivuxolimab in advanced cancers. TCRdb's table, derived via immunoSEQ multiplex PCR, lists solely in-frame clones and lacks some. The table has more than 60,000 clones, 65% to 90% seen once. Specimen: CD4+ or CD8+ T cells sorted from blood, collected in a trial of the OX40 agonist ivuxolimab. The receptors here all came from an adult with an advanced solid tumor such as melanoma, head and neck, liver or kidney cancer.

This chain uses TRBV30 with TRBJ2-5; TRBD1 matches 9 bases. J was trimmed by 4 bases and V by 5 bases; bases with no gene match: 8. The CDR3 length is 14 residues. Germline V gene data show CDR1 as GTSNPN and CDR2 as SVGIG (reference sequence). CDR3 DNA sequence: TGTGCCTGGGACCACAGGGGGCAGGGAGAGACCCAGTACTTC. It specifies CAWDHRGQGETQYF.

The table lists this clone with a count of one. The rearrangement joins TRBV30 to TRBJ1-2, with 8 nucleotides matching TRBD1. The CDR3 covers 13 residues. CDR1 is GTSNPN and CDR2 is SVGIG in the germline V gene (reference sequence). Germline trimming cut 8 bases from V and 8 bases from J; bases unmatched to any gene: 13. This chain's CDR3 is CARRQGMGDGYTF. The DNA for the CDR3 is TGTGCCCGACGACAGGGGATGGGCGACGGCTACACCTTC. Full variable domain (outside the CDR3, taken from reference TRBV30 and TRBJ1-2): SQTIHQWPATLVQPVGSPLSLECTVEGTSNPNLYWYRQAAGRGLQLLFYSVGIGQISSEVPQNLSASRPQDRQFILSSKKLLLSDSGFYLCARRQGMGDGYTFGSGTRLTVV.

The rearrangement links TRBV6-1 to TRBJ2-5; D possibly corresponds to TRBD1 (5 bases). The J call may be in error: the DNA end matches TRBJ2-7 better. CDR3 length equals 14 residues. The germline V gene encodes CDR1 MNHNS and CDR2 SASEGT. CDR3 in DNA: TGTGCCAGCCGCTCCCGGCAGGGATATTACGAGCAGTACTTC. Its protein product is CASRSRQGYYEQYF.

This chain connects TRBV14 to TRBJ2-7, with D tentatively TRBD1 (6 bases). In germline, CDR1 is SGHDN, CDR2 FVKESK. The V and J ends lost 1 base and 4 bases respectively, with 17 bases between them. The CDR3 covers 16 residues. The CDR3 DNA reads as TGTGCCAGCAGCCAAGTAAAGGGACAACGGCCTTACGAGCAGTACTTC. The encoded protein is CASSQVKGQRPYEQYF. The full variable domain, rest sourced from reference TRBV14 and TRBJ2-7, is EAGVTQFPSHSVIEKGQTVTLRCDPISGHDNLYWYRRVMGKEIKFLLHFVKESKQDESGMPNNRFLAERTGGTYSTLKVQPAELEDSGVYFCASSQVKGQRPYEQYFGPGTRLTVT.

The genes are TRBV11-3 and TRBJ2-5; D remains unclear. The J call may not be correct, given that the DNA end is closer to TRBJ2-7. The CDR3 contains 13 residues. Germline V lookup: CDR1 SGHNT, CDR2 YENEEA. The CDR3 sequence: CASSLGQTYEQYF. The CDR3 DNA is TGTGCCAGCAGCTTAGGGCAGACCTACGAGCAGTACTTC.

This clone was detected a few times. The rearrangement links TRBV5-1 to TRBJ1-2, with 10 bases fitting TRBD1. This CDR3 has 15 amino acids. Trimming took 4 bases from V and 2 from J; bases not matched to a gene: 5. The germline V gene has CDR1 SGHRS and CDR2 YFSETQ. Written as DNA, the CDR3 is TGCGCCAGCAGCCTTCGACAGGGGGCAAACTATGGCTACACCTTC. Translated: CASSLRQGANYGYTF.

This clone was seen once. In nucleotides, the CDR3 is TGTGCCACCAGCAGAGGGACTAGCGGGGGAGATACGCAGTATTTT. Translation: CATSRGTSGGDTQYF. The V and J genes are TRBV15 and TRBJ2-3; 13 bases are a match to TRBD2. This CDR3 has 15 amino acids. CDR1 and CDR2 (germline): LNHNV, YYDKDF (reference sequence). V trimming: 1 base; J trimming: 5 bases; junction bases outside the gene matches: 0. The full variable domain, in which reference TRBV15 and TRBJ2-3 provide the parts outside the CDR3, is DAMVIQNPRYQVTQFGKPVTLSCSQTLNHNVMYWYQQKSSQAPKLLFHYYDKDFNNEADTPDNFQSRRPNTSFCFLDIRSPGLGDTAMYLCATSRGTSGGDTQYFGPGTRLTVL.